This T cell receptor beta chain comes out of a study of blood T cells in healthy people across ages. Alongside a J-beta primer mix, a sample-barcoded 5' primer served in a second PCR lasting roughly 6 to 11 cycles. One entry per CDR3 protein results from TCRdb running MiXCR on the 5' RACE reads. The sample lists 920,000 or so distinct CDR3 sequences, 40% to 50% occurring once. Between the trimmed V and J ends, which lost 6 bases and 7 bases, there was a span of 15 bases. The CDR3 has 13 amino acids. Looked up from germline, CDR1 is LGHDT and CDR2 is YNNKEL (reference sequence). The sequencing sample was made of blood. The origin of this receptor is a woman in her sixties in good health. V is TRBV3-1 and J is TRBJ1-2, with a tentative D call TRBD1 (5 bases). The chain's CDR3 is CASRPPGAGGYTF. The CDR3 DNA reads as TGTGCCAGCAGGCCCCCCGGGGCTGGTGGCTACACCTTC.